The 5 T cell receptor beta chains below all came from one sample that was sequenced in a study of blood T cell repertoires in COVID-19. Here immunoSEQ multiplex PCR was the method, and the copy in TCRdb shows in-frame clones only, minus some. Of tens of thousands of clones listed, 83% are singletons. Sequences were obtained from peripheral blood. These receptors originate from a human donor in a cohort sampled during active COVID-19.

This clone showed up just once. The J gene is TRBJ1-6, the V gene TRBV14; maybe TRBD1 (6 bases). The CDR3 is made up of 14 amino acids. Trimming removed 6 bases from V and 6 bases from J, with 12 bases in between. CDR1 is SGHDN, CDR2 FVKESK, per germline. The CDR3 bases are TGTGCCAGCAGGCGACAGGTGCCTAATTCACCCCTCCACTTT. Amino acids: CASRRQVPNSPLHF. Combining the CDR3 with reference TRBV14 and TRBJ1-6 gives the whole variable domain EAGVTQFPSHSVIEKGQTVTLRCDPISGHDNLYWYRRVMGKEIKFLLHFVKESKQDESGMPNNRFLAERTGGTYSTLKVQPAELEDSGVYFCASRRQVPNSPLHFGNGTRLTVT.

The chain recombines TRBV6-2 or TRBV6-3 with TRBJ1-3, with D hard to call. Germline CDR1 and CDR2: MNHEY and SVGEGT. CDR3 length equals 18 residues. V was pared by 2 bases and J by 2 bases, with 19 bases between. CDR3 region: CASSYVPGEMYTGNTIYF. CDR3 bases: TGTGCCAGCAGTTACGTCCCCGGGGAGATGTATACTGGAAACACCATATATTTT.

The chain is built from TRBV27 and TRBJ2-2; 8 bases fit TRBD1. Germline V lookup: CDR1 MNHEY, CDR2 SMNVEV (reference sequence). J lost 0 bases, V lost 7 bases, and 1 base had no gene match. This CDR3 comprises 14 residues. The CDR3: CASKGQANTGELFF. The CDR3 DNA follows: TGTGCCAGCAAGGGACAGGCGAACACCGGGGAGCTGTTTTTT.

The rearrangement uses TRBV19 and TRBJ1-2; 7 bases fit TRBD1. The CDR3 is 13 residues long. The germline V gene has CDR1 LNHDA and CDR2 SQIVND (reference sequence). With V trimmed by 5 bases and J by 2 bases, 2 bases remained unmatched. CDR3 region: CASSLQGNYGYTF. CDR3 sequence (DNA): TGTGCCAGTAGTTTACAGGGGAACTATGGCTACACCTTC.

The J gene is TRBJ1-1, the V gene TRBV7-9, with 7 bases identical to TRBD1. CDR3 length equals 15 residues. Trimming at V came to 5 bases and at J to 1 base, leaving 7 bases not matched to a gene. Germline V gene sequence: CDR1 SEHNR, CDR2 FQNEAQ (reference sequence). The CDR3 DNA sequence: TGTGCCAGCAGCGACCACAGGGGACGGAACACTGAAGCTTTCTTT. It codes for CASSDHRGRNTEAFF.